This passage covers 7 T cell receptor beta chains from one sample sequenced in a study of cytomegalovirus exposure and HLA in healthy donors. The PCR ran on 60 Vbeta and 13 Jbeta primers. Method: immunoSEQ multiplex PCR; TCRdb's copy keeps in-frame clones and lacks some. The sample table sets out approximately 120,000 clones. Sequenced material: PBMCs. These receptors originate from a man aged 18 to 29 in good health and CMV-seronegative.

This sequence joins TRBV5-1 and TRBJ1-1; 12 positions agree with TRBD1. CDR1 is SGHRS and CDR2 is YFSETQ in the germline V gene. Trimming removed 0 bases from V and 0 bases from J; junction bases left unmatched: 12. CDR3 size: 20 residues. The CDR3 DNA is TGCGCCAGCAGCTTGGGGGGCCCGGGACAGGGGGCGAATATGAACACTGAAGCTTTCTTT. The encoded protein is CASSLGGPGQGANMNTEAFF. The complete variable domain, with remaining parts taken from reference TRBV5-1 and TRBJ1-1, reads KAGVTQTPRYLIKTRGQQVTLSCSPISGHRSVSWYQQTPGQGLQFLFEYFSETQRNKGNFPGRFSGRQFSNSRSEMNVSTLELGDSALYLCASSLGGPGQGANMNTEAFFGQGTRLTVV.

This chain uses TRBV5-1 with TRBJ2-1; D is perhaps TRBD2 (6 bases). This CDR3 region has 17 residues. Germline CDR1 is SGHRS and CDR2 is YFSETQ. V was cut by 2 bases and J by 0 bases, with 15 bases left in between. Written as DNA, the CDR3 is TGCGCCAGCAGCTTCGGTCTTGCGGGGACCTCCTACAATGAGCAGTTCTTC. Translated: CASSFGLAGTSYNEQFF.

The chain employs TRBV5-1 and TRBJ1-1; unclear D gene. The CDR3 length is 14 residues. V lost 4 bases and J 3 bases, leaving 13 bases between the germline ends. Germline V gene data show CDR1 as SGHRS and CDR2 as YFSETQ. The CDR3 bases are TGCGCCAGCAGCCCCGTGAGGCAGTACACTGAAGCTTTCTTT. This codes for CASSPVRQYTEAFF.

The rearrangement joins TRBV7-6 to TRBJ2-7, with 7 bases that match TRBD2. V gave up 0 bases and J gave up 4 bases; unmatched junction bases: 18. Germline assignment: CDR1 SGHVS and CDR2 FNYEAQ. The CDR3 contains 19 residues. The CDR3 bases are TGTGCCAGCAGCTTAGCGCCTTTAGCCATGGAGAGCGGGAATTACGAGCAGTACTTC. Translated, it gives CASSLAPLAMESGNYEQYF.

The rearrangement links TRBV6-1 to TRBJ1-2; 7 positions match TRBD1. The V and J ends lost 1 base and 7 bases, in that order; junction bases with no gene match: 12. The V gene's germline CDR1 is MNHNS and CDR2 SASEGT. The CDR3 is made up of 16 amino acids. CDR3 coding DNA: TGTGCCAGCAGTGAAGTTTTTCGGACAGGCGATTCTGGCTACACCTTC. Its translation: CASSEVFRTGDSGYTF.

This chain uses TRBV6-1 with TRBJ1-1; 7 nucleotides line up with TRBD1. The germline CDR1 and CDR2 sequences are MNHNS and SASEGT. The CDR3 totals 16 residues. Trimming cost V 4 bases and J 5 bases; bases outside gene matches: 13. CDR3 residues: CASSAFSQGVGTEAFF. CDR3 nucleotides: TGTGCCAGCAGTGCGTTTTCTCAGGGGGTCGGAACTGAAGCTTTCTTT.

V gene TRBV7-8 combines with J gene TRBJ1-5; 11 bases agree with TRBD1. CDR3 length: 17 amino acids. Germline CDR1 and CDR2: SGHVS and FQNEAQ. V trimming: 4 bases; J trimming: 4 bases; junction bases outside the gene matches: 9. DNA for the CDR3: TGTGCCAGCAGCTCCCGTGGACAGGGGGCGCCTAATCAGCCCCAGCATTTT. Its protein product is CASSSRGQGAPNQPQHF.